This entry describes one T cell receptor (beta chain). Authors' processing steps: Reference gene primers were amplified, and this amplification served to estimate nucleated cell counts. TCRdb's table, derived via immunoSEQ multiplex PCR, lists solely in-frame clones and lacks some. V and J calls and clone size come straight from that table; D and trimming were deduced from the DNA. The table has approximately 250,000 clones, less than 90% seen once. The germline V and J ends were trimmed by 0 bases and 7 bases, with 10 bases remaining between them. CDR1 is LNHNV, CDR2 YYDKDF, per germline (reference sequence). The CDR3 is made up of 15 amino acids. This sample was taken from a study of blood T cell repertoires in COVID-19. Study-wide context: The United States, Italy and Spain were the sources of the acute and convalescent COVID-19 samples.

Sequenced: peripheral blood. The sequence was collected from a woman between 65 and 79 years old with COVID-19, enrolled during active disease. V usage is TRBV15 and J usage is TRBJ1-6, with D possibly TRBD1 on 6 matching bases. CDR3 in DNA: TGTGCCACCAGCAGAGATTCAGGGGTAAATTCACCCCTCCACTTT. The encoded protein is CATSRDSGVNSPLHF.